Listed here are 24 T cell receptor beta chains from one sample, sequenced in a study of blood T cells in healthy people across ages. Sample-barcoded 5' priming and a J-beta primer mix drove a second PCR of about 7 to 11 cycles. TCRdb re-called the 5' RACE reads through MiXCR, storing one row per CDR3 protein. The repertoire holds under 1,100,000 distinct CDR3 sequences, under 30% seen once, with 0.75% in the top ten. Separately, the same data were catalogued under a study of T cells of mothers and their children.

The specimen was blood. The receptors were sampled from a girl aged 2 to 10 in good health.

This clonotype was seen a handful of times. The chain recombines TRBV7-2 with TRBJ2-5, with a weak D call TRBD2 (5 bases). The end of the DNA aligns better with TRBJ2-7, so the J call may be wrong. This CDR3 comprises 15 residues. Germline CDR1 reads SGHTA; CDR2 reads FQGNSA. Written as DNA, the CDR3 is TGTGCCAGCAGCTTTCCCACGGGGAGCTCCTACGAGCAGTACTTC. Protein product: CASSFPTGSSYEQYF.

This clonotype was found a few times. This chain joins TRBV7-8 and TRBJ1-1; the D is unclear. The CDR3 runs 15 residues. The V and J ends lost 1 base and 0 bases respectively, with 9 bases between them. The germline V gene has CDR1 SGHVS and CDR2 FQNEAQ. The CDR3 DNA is TGTGCCAGCAGCTTAGTGTTAATCATGAACACTGAAGCTTTCTTT. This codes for CASSLVLIMNTEAFF.

The DNA of the CDR3 is TGTGCCAGTTCACGTTGGACAGACCAAGAGACCCAGTACTTC. It codes for CASSRWTDQETQYF. V gene TRBV12-3 or TRBV12-4 combines with J gene TRBJ2-5, with D tentatively TRBD1 (6 bases). This CDR3 contains 14 residues. Deletions cut 9 bases from V and 0 bases from J, with 14 bases between.

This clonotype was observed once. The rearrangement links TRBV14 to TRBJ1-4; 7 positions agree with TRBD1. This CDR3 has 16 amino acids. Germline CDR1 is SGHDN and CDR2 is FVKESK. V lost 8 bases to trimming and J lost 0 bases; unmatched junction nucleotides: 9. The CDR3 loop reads CASRDSRSATNEKLFF. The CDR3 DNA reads TGTGCCAGCCGGGACAGTAGGTCTGCAACTAATGAAAAACTGTTTTTT.

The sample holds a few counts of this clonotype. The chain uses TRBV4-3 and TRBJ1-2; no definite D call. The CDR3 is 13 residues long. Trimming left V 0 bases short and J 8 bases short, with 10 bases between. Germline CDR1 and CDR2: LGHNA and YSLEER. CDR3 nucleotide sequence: TGCGCCAGCAGCCAAGATTCGGGAAAAGGCTACACCTTC. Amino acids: CASSQDSGKGYTF.

Here the CDR3 reads CASSIMSNEQFF. In nucleotides, the CDR3 is TGTGCCAGTAGTATTATGTCCAATGAGCAGTTCTTC. The genes are TRBV19 and TRBJ2-1; D call uncertain. The germline V and J ends were trimmed by 3 bases and 6 bases, with 6 bases remaining between them. Germline CDR1 is LNHDA and CDR2 is SQIVND (reference sequence). This CDR3 is built from 12 residues.

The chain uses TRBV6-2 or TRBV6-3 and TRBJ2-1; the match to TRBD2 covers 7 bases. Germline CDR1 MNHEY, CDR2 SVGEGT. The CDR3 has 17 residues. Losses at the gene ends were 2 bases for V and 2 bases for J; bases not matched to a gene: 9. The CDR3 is CASSYGAGAATYNEQFF. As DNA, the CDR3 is TGTGCCAGCAGTTACGGTGCGGGAGCGGCCACCTACAATGAGCAGTTCTTC.

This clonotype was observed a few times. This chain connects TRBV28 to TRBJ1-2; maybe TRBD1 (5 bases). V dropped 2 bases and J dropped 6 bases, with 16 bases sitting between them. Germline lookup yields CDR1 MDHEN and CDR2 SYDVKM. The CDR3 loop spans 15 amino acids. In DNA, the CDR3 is TGTGCCAGCAGTTTAACCCCGGGGGGGTCTGATGGCTACACCTTC. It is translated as CASSLTPGGSDGYTF.

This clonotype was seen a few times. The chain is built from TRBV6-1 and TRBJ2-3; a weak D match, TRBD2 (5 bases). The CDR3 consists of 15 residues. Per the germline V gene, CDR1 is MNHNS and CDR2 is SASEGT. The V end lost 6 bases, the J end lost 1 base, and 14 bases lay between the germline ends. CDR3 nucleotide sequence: TGTGCCAGCAGGTTGTCGAGCGGCCGCACAGATACGCAGTATTTT. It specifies CASRLSSGRTDTQYF.

The CDR3 bases are TGTGCCAGCAGCCGAGGGGTCATTCAGTACTTC. Translating gives CASSRGVIQYF. This sequence joins TRBV25-1 and TRBJ2-4; either TRBD1 or TRBD2 may fit D (5 bases each). The V end lost 6 bases, the J end lost 9 bases, and 9 bases lay between the germline ends. CDR1 and CDR2 from the germline V gene are MGHDK and SYGVNS. This CDR3 is 11 amino acids long.

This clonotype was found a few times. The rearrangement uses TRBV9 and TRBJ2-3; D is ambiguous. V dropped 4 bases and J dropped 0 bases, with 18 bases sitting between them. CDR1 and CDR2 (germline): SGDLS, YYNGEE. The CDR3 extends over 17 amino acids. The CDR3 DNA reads TGTGCCAGCAGCACTGCATGGAGTGGATCTAGCACAGATACGCAGTATTTT. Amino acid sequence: CASSTAWSGSSTDTQYF.

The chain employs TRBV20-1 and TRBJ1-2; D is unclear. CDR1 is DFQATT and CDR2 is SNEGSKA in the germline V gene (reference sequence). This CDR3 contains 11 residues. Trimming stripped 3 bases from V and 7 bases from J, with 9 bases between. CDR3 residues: CSASFGRGYTF. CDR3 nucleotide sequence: TGCAGTGCTAGTTTTGGGCGTGGCTACACCTTC.

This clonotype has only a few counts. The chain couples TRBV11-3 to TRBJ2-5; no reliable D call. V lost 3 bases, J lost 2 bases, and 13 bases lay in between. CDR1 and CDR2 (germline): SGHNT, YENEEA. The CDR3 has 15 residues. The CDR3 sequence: CASSFGRGLQETQYF. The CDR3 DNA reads TGTGCCAGCAGCTTTGGTCGTGGCCTACAAGAGACCCAGTACTTC.

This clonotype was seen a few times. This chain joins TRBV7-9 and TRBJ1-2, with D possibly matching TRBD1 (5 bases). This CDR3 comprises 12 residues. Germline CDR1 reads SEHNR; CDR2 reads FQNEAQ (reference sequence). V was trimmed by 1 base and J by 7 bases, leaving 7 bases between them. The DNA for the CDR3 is TGTGCCAGCAGCTTAGGGACATTTGGCTACACCTTC. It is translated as CASSLGTFGYTF.

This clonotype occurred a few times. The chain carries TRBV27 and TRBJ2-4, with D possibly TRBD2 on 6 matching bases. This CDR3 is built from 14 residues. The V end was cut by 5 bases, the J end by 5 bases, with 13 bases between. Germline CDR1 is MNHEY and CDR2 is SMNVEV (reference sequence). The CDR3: CASSKGRRENIQYF. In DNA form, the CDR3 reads TGTGCCAGCAGTAAGGGACGGAGGGAAAACATTCAGTACTTC.

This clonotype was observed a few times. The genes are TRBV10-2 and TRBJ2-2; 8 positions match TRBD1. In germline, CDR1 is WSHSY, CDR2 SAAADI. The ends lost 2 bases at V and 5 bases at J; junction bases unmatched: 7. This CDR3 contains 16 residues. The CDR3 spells CASSEMDRVSTGELFF. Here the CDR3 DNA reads TGCGCCAGCAGTGAGATGGACAGGGTTTCAACCGGGGAGCTGTTTTTT.

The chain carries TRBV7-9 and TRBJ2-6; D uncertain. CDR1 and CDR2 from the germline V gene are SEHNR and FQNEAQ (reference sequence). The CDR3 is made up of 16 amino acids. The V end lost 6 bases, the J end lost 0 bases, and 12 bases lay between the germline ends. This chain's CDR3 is CASRGSKSSGANVLTF. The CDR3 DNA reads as TGTGCCAGCAGGGGCAGTAAAAGCTCTGGGGCCAACGTCCTGACTTTC.

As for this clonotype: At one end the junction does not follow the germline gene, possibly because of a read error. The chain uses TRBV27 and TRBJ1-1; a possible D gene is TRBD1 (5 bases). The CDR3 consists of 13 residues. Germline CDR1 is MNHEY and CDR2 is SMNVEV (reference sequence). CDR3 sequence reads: CAGSSAVGAEAFF. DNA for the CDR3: TGTGCCGGCAGTTCGGCGGTAGGGGCTGAAGCTTTCTTT.

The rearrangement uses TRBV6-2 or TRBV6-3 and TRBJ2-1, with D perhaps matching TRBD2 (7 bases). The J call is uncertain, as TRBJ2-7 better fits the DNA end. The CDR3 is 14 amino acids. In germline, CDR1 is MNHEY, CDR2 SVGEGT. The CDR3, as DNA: TGTGCCAGCAACAGGGAGGGCAGTTTCTACGAGCAGTACTTC. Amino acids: CASNREGSFYEQYF.

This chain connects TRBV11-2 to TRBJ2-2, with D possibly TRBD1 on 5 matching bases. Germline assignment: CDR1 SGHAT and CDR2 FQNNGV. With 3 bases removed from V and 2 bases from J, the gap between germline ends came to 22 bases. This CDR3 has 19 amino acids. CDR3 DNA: TGTGCCAGCAGCTTTAGAGGCGTCCTAGACAGACCTAACACCGGGGAGCTGTTTTTT. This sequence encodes CASSFRGVLDRPNTGELFF.

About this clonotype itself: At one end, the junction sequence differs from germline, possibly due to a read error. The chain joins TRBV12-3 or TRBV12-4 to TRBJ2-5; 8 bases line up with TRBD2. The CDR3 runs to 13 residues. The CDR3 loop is CASRPTSVETLYF. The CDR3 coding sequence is TGTGCCAGCAGGCCGACTAGCGTAGAGACCCTGTACTTC.

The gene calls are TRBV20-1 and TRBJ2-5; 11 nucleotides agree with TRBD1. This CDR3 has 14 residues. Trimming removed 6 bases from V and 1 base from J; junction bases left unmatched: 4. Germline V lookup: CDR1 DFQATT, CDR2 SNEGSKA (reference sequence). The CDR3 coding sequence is TGCAGTGCCTCGGGACAGGGGGTCCAAGAGACCCAGTACTTC. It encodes CSASGQGVQETQYF.

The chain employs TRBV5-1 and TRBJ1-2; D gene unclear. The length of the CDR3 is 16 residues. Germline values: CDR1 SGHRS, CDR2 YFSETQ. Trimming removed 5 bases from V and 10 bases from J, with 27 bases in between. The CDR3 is CASSSDMGARPQYYTF. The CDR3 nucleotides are TGCGCCAGCAGTTCGGATATGGGCGCTCGACCCCAGTACTACACCTTC.

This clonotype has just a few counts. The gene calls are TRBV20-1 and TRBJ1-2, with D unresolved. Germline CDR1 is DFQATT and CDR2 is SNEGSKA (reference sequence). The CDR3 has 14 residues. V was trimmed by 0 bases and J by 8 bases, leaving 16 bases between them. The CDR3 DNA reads TGCAGTGCTAGAGAACCAGCTTCAGCCCACGGCTACACCTTC. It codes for CSAREPASAHGYTF.